Below, 28 T cell receptor beta chains from the same sample are listed, as sequenced in a study of cytomegalovirus exposure and HLA in healthy donors. The PCR contained 60 Vbeta and 13 Jbeta primers. Repertoires were generated with immunoSEQ multiplex PCR, while TCRdb's copy carries only in-frame clones and drops some. The table includes 170,000 or so clones, just under 80% detected once. The sample comprised PBMCs. These TCRs come from a woman aged 45-59 years in good health and CMV-seropositive.

The J gene is TRBJ1-4, the V gene TRBV9; TRBD1 might be the D (6 bases). The CDR3 is made up of 16 amino acids. From germline, CDR1 is SGDLS and CDR2 YYNGEE. With 0 bases removed from V and 4 bases from J, the gap between germline ends came to 13 bases. In DNA, the CDR3 is TGTGCCAGCAGCGTAGGTGAACAGGGCCTTAATGAAAAACTGTTTTTT. Translating gives CASSVGEQGLNEKLFF.

The genes are TRBV19 and TRBJ2-7, with 8 positions matching TRBD1. Looked up from germline, CDR1 is LNHDA and CDR2 is SQIVND (reference sequence). There are 12 residues in the CDR3. Losses at the gene ends were 9 bases for V and 3 bases for J; bases not matched to a gene: 4. CDR3 in DNA: TGTGCCAGCGGGACAGGCTACTACGAGCAGTACTTC. The encoded protein is CASGTGYYEQYF.

The chain combines TRBV29-1 with TRBJ2-2; D is possibly TRBD2 (6 bases). V was trimmed by 1 base and J by 7 bases, leaving 7 bases between them. The V gene's germline CDR1 is SQVTM and CDR2 ANQGSEA. The CDR3 covers 12 residues. The CDR3: CSVEGGVGELFF. In DNA, the CDR3 is TGCAGCGTTGAAGGGGGGGTCGGGGAGCTGTTTTTT.

This clone has a handful of counts. The junction shows a germline mismatch at one end, possibly a read error. The CDR3 protein is CSSSLSRGITDTQYF. CDR3 sequence (DNA): TGTTCCAGCAGCTTGTCGCGGGGGATCACAGATACGCAGTATTTT. The V and J genes are TRBV7-9 and TRBJ2-3; 7 bases fit TRBD2. CDR3 size: 15 residues. CDR1 SEHNR and CDR2 FQNEAQ come from the germline V gene (reference sequence).

In this sample, this clone turned up a few times. The chain has TRBV11-2 and TRBJ2-7; 10 nucleotides agree with TRBD1. The CDR3 is made up of 19 amino acids. With V trimmed by 0 bases and J by 0 bases, 11 bases remained unmatched. In germline, CDR1 is SGHAT, CDR2 FQNNGV. Written as DNA, the CDR3 is TGTGCCAGCAGCTTAGAGTCATGGAGTGGGACAGGGGTCTCCTACGAGCAGTACTTC. Translating it yields CASSLESWSGTGVSYEQYF.

The rearrangement uses TRBV2 and TRBJ1-1; D remains ambiguous. V lost 2 bases to trimming and J lost 3 bases, with 10 bases between them. The CDR3 totals 14 residues. Germline V gives CDR1 SNHLY, CDR2 FYNNEI. DNA of the CDR3: TGTGCCAGCAGTGAAATGAGGAGGGACACTGAAGCTTTCTTT. As protein: CASSEMRRDTEAFF.

The rearrangement uses TRBV27 and TRBJ2-7, with D possibly being TRBD2 (5 bases). The CDR3 is 14 residues long. Germline-derived CDR1 and CDR2 are MNHEY and SMNVEV (reference sequence). V was pared by 4 bases and J by 6 bases, with 16 bases between. The DNA for the CDR3 is TGTGCCAGCAGTTCCCTGAGGGATGTCCGCGAGCAGTACTTC. Protein sequence: CASSSLRDVREQYF.

This chain links TRBV6-6 with TRBJ1-6; TRBD1 agrees at 8 bases. The junction had 4 bases not matched to a gene; V was cut back by 5 bases and J by 10 bases. The CDR3 totals 13 residues. Germline lookup yields CDR1 MNHNY and CDR2 SVGAGI (reference sequence). Here the CDR3 DNA reads TGTGCCAGCAGTCCAGGACAGGGCTCACCCCTCCACTTT. Residues: CASSPGQGSPLHF.

On this clone: At one end the junction does not follow the germline gene, possibly because of a read error. The rearrangement uses TRBV7-9 and TRBJ2-7; TRBD1 is a possible D gene (5 bases). This CDR3 contains 14 residues. Per the germline V gene, CDR1 is SEHNR and CDR2 is FQNEAQ (reference sequence). The CDR3 region has the DNA TGTTCCAGCAGCTCGACAGCAAATTCCTACGAGCAGTACTTC. Translated: CSSSSTANSYEQYF.

The CDR3 here is CASSLAGGEGNTIYF. Written as DNA, the CDR3 is TGTGCCAGCAGCTTGGCGGGAGGAGAGGGAAACACCATATATTTT. The chain employs TRBV5-4 and TRBJ1-3; D not certain. Germline V gene data show CDR1 as SGHNT and CDR2 as YYREEE (reference sequence). This CDR3 has 15 residues. Trimming cost V 0 bases and J 4 bases, with 11 bases left between them.

The rearrangement uses TRBV6-6 and TRBJ1-6; 9 bases agree with TRBD1. Germline V lookup: CDR1 MNHNY, CDR2 SVGAGI (reference sequence). J gave up 9 bases and V 3 bases, and 9 bases lay outside the gene matches. This CDR3 has 16 residues. The CDR3 sequence: CASSYPGQGAGSPLHF. As DNA, the CDR3 is TGTGCCAGCAGTTATCCGGGACAGGGTGCCGGTTCACCCCTCCACTTT.

The rearrangement joins TRBV29-1 to TRBJ2-1, with D maybe TRBD1 (6 bases). CDR1 is SQVTM and CDR2 is ANQGSEA in the germline V gene. The V gene lost 6 bases and the J gene lost 0 bases, with 15 bases spanning the gap. This CDR3 comprises 15 residues. CDR3 region: CSVYTGSRSYNEQFF. The CDR3 DNA follows: TGCAGCGTATACACAGGGTCCCGCTCCTACAATGAGCAGTTCTTC.

The chain links TRBV7-9 to TRBJ2-7; TRBD1 matches 8 bases. CDR3 length equals 17 residues. Germline lookup yields CDR1 SEHNR and CDR2 FQNEAQ (reference sequence). The V segment lost 4 bases and the J segment 5 bases; nucleotides outside the gene matches: 16. CDR3 amino acids: CASSSRVPARGLDEQYF. The DNA for the CDR3 is TGTGCCAGCAGCTCGAGAGTGCCGGCCAGGGGGCTCGACGAGCAGTACTTC.

The rearrangement uses TRBV18 and TRBJ2-3; D unresolved. Germline values: CDR1 KGHSH, CDR2 LQKENI. The CDR3 runs 13 residues. Trimming shortened V by 3 bases and J by 5 bases, and 9 bases separated the two germline ends. CDR3 DNA sequence: TGTGCCAGCTCACCCGGTCTAGGAGATACGCAGTATTTT. Amino acids: CASSPGLGDTQYF.

A few counts support this clone. V and J are TRBV5-6 and TRBJ2-7; 8 bases line up with TRBD2. The length of the CDR3 is 16 residues. Trimming cost V 4 bases and J 2 bases; bases outside gene matches: 11. CDR1 and CDR2 (germline): SGHDT, YYEEEE. Here the CDR3 reads CASSRQLTGGPYEQYF. Here the CDR3 DNA reads TGTGCCAGCAGCCGGCAATTAACGGGGGGGCCCTACGAGCAGTACTTC.

The V and J genes are TRBV2 and TRBJ1-5; no firm D call. This CDR3 has 12 amino acids. Germline V gene lookup returns CDR1 SNHLY and CDR2 FYNNEI. With 6 bases removed from V and 6 bases from J, the gap between germline ends came to 9 bases. The CDR3 loop is CASREGSQPQHF. In nucleotides, the CDR3 is TGTGCCAGCAGGGAGGGAAGTCAGCCCCAGCATTTT.

This clone was seen only a few times. The V call is TRBV4-2, the J call TRBJ2-2, with D possibly matching TRBD2 (7 bases). Per germline, CDR1 LGHNA and CDR2 YNFKEQ. The V gene lost 3 bases and the J gene lost 3 bases, with 14 bases spanning the gap. The CDR3 runs to 16 residues. The CDR3: CASSHGRGADTGELFF. DNA of the CDR3: TGTGCCAGCAGCCACGGACGGGGGGCTGACACCGGGGAGCTGTTTTTT.

In its sample, this clone was seen a few times. The V and J genes are TRBV15 and TRBJ1-5; D is perhaps TRBD1 (6 bases). The CDR3 contains 16 residues. Germline CDR1 LNHNV, CDR2 YYDKDF (reference sequence). Trimming pared 2 bases from V and 3 bases from J, leaving 14 bases between. CDR3 loop: CATSRQQGAHNQPQHF. The DNA of the CDR3 is TGTGCCACCAGCAGACAACAGGGTGCGCACAATCAGCCCCAGCATTTT. The full variable domain, with the rest looked up from reference TRBV15 and TRBJ1-5, is DAMVIQNPRYQVTQFGKPVTLSCSQTLNHNVMYWYQQKSSQAPKLLFHYYDKDFNNEADTPDNFQSRRPNTSFCFLDIRSPGLGDTAMYLCATSRQQGAHNQPQHFGDGTRLSIL.

The gene calls are TRBV6-5 and TRBJ2-1, with unresolved D. Trimming stripped 5 bases from V and 7 bases from J, with 9 bases between. The CDR3 contains 12 residues. Germline V lookup: CDR1 MNHEY, CDR2 SVGAGI. The CDR3 DNA follows: TGTGCCAGCAGTCCAGGCATAAATGAGCAGTTCTTC. Residues: CASSPGINEQFF.

Notes on this clone: The junction differs from germline at one of its ends, possibly a read error. The rearrangement links TRBV7-7 to TRBJ2-6; D remains ambiguous. Germline CDR1 reads SSHAT; CDR2 reads FNYEAQ (reference sequence). The CDR3 contains 13 residues. Here the CDR3 reads CASSPAGANVLTF. CDR3 coding DNA: TGTGCTAGCAGCCCGGCTGGGGCCAACGTCCTGACTTTC.

Only one count was recorded for this clone. The V gene is TRBV12-5, the J gene TRBJ1-4; D is unclear. The CDR3 covers 14 residues. Germline-derived CDR1 and CDR2 are LGHNT and FRNRAP. Trimming removed 4 bases at V and 1 base at J, with 7 bases between. The CDR3 protein is CASGYPITNEKLFF. CDR3 DNA: TGTGCTAGTGGTTATCCTATAACTAATGAAAAACTGTTTTTT.

This clone has more than one count but fewer than ten. This rearrangement joins TRBV5-1 to TRBJ1-2; D might be TRBD1 (6 bases). Trimming removed 0 bases at V and 4 bases at J, with 16 bases between. The germline CDR1 and CDR2 sequences are SGHRS and YFSETQ. The CDR3 has 16 amino acids. The CDR3 reads CASSLDSWGLVYGYTF. The CDR3 DNA sequence: TGCGCCAGCAGCTTGGACTCTTGGGGGCTCGTCTATGGCTACACCTTC.

This clone occurred once. The chain combines TRBV18 with TRBJ1-2; TRBD1 matches at 7 bases. The V segment lost 3 bases and the J segment 8 bases; nucleotides outside the gene matches: 12. The CDR3 runs 15 residues. Germline CDR1 and CDR2: KGHSH and LQKENI. The CDR3 is CASSPRDSPTGGYTF. CDR3 nucleotide sequence: TGTGCCAGCTCACCCCGGGACAGCCCCACGGGAGGCTACACCTTC.

The gene calls are TRBV30 and TRBJ1-6, with 8 positions matching TRBD1. Germline assignment: CDR1 GTSNPN and CDR2 SVGIG (reference sequence). CDR3 length: 13 amino acids. Unmatched junction bases numbered 2, after V lost 3 bases and J lost 7 bases. The CDR3 DNA is TGTGCCTGGAGCCGGGACAGGAATTCACCCCTCCACTTT. Amino acids: CAWSRDRNSPLHF.

The chain's CDR3 is CASSAQFADTQYF. The CDR3 DNA sequence: TGTGCCAGCAGCGCCCAGTTCGCAGATACGCAGTATTTT. The rearrangement joins TRBV7-2 to TRBJ2-3, with D unresolved. V was trimmed by 5 bases and J by 4 bases, leaving 10 bases between them. The germline V gene encodes CDR1 SGHTA and CDR2 FQGNSA. This CDR3 contains 13 residues.

The chain links TRBV5-6 to TRBJ1-5, with D perhaps TRBD1 (5 bases). The germline V gene has CDR1 SGHDT and CDR2 YYEEEE. The CDR3 extends over 15 amino acids. V lost 4 bases, J lost 5 bases, and 16 bases lay in between. The CDR3 DNA sequence: TGTGCCAGCAGCCTTACGGCAGGAGGGGATCAGCCCCAGCATTTT. Protein product: CASSLTAGGDQPQHF.

This clone is a singleton in its sample. This rearrangement joins TRBV6-6 to TRBJ1-2, with D possibly matching TRBD1 (5 bases). Germline V gene sequence: CDR1 MNHNY, CDR2 SVGAGI (reference sequence). V lost 6 bases, J lost 4 bases, and 12 bases lay in between. The CDR3 totals 13 residues. For the CDR3, the DNA is TGTGCCAGCAGCCCGGACACTGCCTATGGCTACACCTTC. As protein: CASSPDTAYGYTF.

V and J are TRBV18 and TRBJ2-1; D is unclear. The CDR3 length is 12 residues. Trimming cost V 2 bases and J 7 bases, with 6 bases left between them. The germline gives CDR1 KGHSH, CDR2 LQKENI. Here the CDR3 DNA reads TGTGCCAGCTCACCAGGTCTAAATGAGCAGTTCTTC. It specifies CASSPGLNEQFF.